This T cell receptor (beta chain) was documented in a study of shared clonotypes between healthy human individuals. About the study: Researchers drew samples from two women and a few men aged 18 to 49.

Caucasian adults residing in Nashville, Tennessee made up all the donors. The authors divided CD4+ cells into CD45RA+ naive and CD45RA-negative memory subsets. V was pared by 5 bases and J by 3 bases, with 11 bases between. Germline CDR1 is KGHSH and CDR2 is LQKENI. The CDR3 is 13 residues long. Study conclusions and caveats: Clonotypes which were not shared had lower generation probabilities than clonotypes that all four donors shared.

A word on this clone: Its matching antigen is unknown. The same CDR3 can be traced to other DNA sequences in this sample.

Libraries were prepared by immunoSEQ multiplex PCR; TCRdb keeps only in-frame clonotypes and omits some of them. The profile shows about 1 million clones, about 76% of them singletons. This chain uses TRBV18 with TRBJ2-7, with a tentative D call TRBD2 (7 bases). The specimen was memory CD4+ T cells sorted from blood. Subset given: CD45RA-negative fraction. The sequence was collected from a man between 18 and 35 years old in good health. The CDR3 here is CASSRGGLYEQYF. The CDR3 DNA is TGTGCCAGCTCAAGGGGGGGACTCTACGAGCAGTACTTC.